These T cell receptor beta chains were read from a single sample in a study of lymphopenia after photon versus proton radiotherapy. Clones were sequenced by immunoSEQ multiplex PCR, and TCRdb holds only the in-frame ones, with some missing. The sample shows around 20,000 clones, nearly 95% of them seen only once. This material consisted of peripheral blood, taken from a patient treated with proton-based radiotherapy. These receptors were collected from a woman between 70 and 85 years old with pancreatic cancer. Some clones in this sample may be carry-over from other donors' samples. Each CDR3 is given with its conserved first and last residue. D genes are given only for firm matches. The size of a clone is reported for some rows only, either as once, few or many, or as a class for expanded clones.

V gene: TRBV7-6; J gene: TRBJ1-1; D gene: TRBD1; clone size: .; CDR3 DNA: TGTGCCAGCAGCTTAACAGGGGTCTCCGGACAGGGGGCTGGTGAAGCTTTCTTT; CDR3 protein: CASSLTGVSGQGAGEAFF
V gene: TRBV30; J gene: TRBJ2-5; D gene: TRBD2; clone size: .; CDR3 DNA: TGTGCCTGGAATGGACTAGCGGGAAACCAAGAGACCCAGTACTTC; CDR3 protein: CAWNGLAGNQETQYF
V gene: TRBV18; J gene: TRBJ1-1; D gene: .; clone size: .; CDR3 DNA: TGTGCCAGCTCACCCCTCCAGTCCGACAAAGCTTTCTTT; CDR3 protein: CASSPLQSDKAFF
V gene: TRBV7-9; J gene: TRBJ1-3; D gene: .; clone size: .; CDR3 DNA: TGTGCCAGCAGCTCGCTTGGGGACACCATATATTTT; CDR3 protein: CASSSLGDTIYF
V gene: TRBV9; J gene: TRBJ1-1; D gene: TRBD1; clone size: .; CDR3 DNA: TGTGCCAGCAGCGTGGTTACAGGGGGCAACACTGAAGCTTTCTTT; CDR3 protein: CASSVVTGGNTEAFF
V gene: TRBV7-3; J gene: TRBJ2-3; D gene: .; clone size: once; CDR3 DNA: TGTGCCAGCTCACCGGAGGGCCCTGCGCAGTATTTT; CDR3 protein: CASSPEGPAQYF
V gene: TRBV11-2; J gene: TRBJ2-5; D gene: TRBD2; clone size: .; CDR3 DNA: TGTGCCAGCAGCTTAGAGGCGGGAGTAGAGACCCAGTACTTC; CDR3 protein: CASSLEAGVETQYF
V gene: TRBV10-3; J gene: TRBJ2-5; D gene: .; clone size: .; CDR3 DNA: TGTGCCATCAGTGACCCGGGGCGGGGCGGAGAGACCCAGTACTTC; CDR3 protein: CAISDPGRGGETQYF
V gene: TRBV6-6; J gene: TRBJ2-5; D gene: .; clone size: .; CDR3 DNA: TGTGCCAGCAGCGGGTTTGAGACCCAGTACTTC; CDR3 protein: CASSGFETQYF
V gene: TRBV4-1; J gene: TRBJ2-7; D gene: TRBD2; clone size: .; CDR3 DNA: TGCGCCAGCAGCCACCCGGGACTAGGCCTTGGGGAGCAGTACTTC; CDR3 protein: CASSHPGLGLGEQYF
V gene: TRBV7-8; J gene: TRBJ2-7; D gene: .; clone size: .; CDR3 DNA: TGTGCCAGCAGCCGAGGGACTGCCTCCTACGAGCAGTACTTC; CDR3 protein: CASSRGTASYEQYF
V gene: TRBV28; J gene: TRBJ2-1; D gene: TRBD2; clone size: once; CDR3 DNA: TGTGCCAGCAGATCCCCTAGCGGGAGCGTTGGTAATGAGCAGTTCTTC; CDR3 protein: CASRSPSGSVGNEQFF
V gene: TRBV19; J gene: TRBJ2-5; D gene: TRBD1; clone size: .; CDR3 DNA: TGTGCCAGTAGAGAATCCGGGACAGAAAAAGAGACCCAGTACTTC; CDR3 protein: CASRESGTEKETQYF
V gene: TRBV30; J gene: TRBJ1-2; D gene: .; clone size: .; CDR3 DNA: TGTGCCTGGAGGGACGCGGGCGGCTACACCTTC; CDR3 protein: CAWRDAGGYTF
V gene: TRBV7-6; J gene: TRBJ2-5; D gene: .; clone size: .; CDR3 DNA: TGTGCCAGCAGCCCATTGGGACACGCGTCGGGAGAGCAGTACTTC; CDR3 protein: CASSPLGHASGEQYF
V gene: TRBV2; J gene: TRBJ2-7; D gene: .; clone size: .; CDR3 DNA: TGTGCCAGCAGTGTCCGTCGGAAATTGGACGAGCAGTACTTC; CDR3 protein: CASSVRRKLDEQYF
V gene: TRBV2; J gene: TRBJ2-1; D gene: .; clone size: .; CDR3 DNA: TGTGCCAGCAGTGCGGGACTGGGCGAGCAGTTCTTC; CDR3 protein: CASSAGLGEQFF
V gene: TRBV6-5; J gene: TRBJ2-1; D gene: TRBD2; clone size: .; CDR3 DNA: TGTGCCAGCAGTTACTCCTGGCGGGAGCAAGGCAATGAGCAGTTCTTC; CDR3 protein: CASSYSWREQGNEQFF
V gene: TRBV2; J gene: TRBJ2-7; D gene: TRBD2; clone size: .; CDR3 DNA: TGTGCCAGCAGTGGTGGAGCGGGGAGCTCCTACGAGCAGTACTTC; CDR3 protein: CASSGGAGSSYEQYF
V gene: TRBV5-6; J gene: TRBJ2-3; D gene: TRBD2; clone size: once; CDR3 DNA: TGTGCCAGCAGTGCGGGAGGGACAGATACGCAGTATTTT; CDR3 protein: CASSAGGTDTQYF
V gene: TRBV5-5; J gene: TRBJ2-1; D gene: .; clone size: .; CDR3 DNA: TGTGCCAGCAGCTCGAGACTAGGAACCCACAATGAGCAGTTCTTC; CDR3 protein: CASSSRLGTHNEQFF
V gene: TRBV29-1; J gene: TRBJ2-7; D gene: TRBD1; clone size: .; CDR3 DNA: TGCAGCGTTGAAGAAAGCAGGGGGTACGAGCAGTACTTC; CDR3 protein: CSVEESRGYEQYF
V gene: TRBV6-5; J gene: TRBJ2-7; D gene: .; clone size: .; CDR3 DNA: TGTGCCAGCAGTCCTCGCAGGGGCCCCTACGAGCAGTACTTC; CDR3 protein: CASSPRRGPYEQYF
V gene: TRBV19; J gene: TRBJ2-3; D gene: TRBD2; clone size: .; CDR3 DNA: TGTGCCAGTAGTCAGCTAGCGGGAGGGGGTTTGGGCACAGATACGCAGTATTTT; CDR3 protein: CASSQLAGGGLGTDTQYF
V gene: TRBV28; J gene: TRBJ1-2; D gene: .; clone size: .; CDR3 DNA: TGTGCCAGCAGGGGGGGGCGGAACTATGGCTACACCTTC; CDR3 protein: CASRGGRNYGYTF
V gene: TRBV7-9; J gene: TRBJ2-3; D gene: TRBD2; clone size: .; CDR3 DNA: TGTGCCAGCAGCTTAGCGGGAGGGAACACAGATACGCAGTATTTT; CDR3 protein: CASSLAGGNTDTQYF
V gene: TRBV7-6; J gene: TRBJ1-4; D gene: .; clone size: few; CDR3 DNA: TGTGCCAGCAGCCCCACAAGGACTAATGAAAAACTGTTTTTT; CDR3 protein: CASSPTRTNEKLFF
V gene: TRBV27; J gene: TRBJ2-1; D gene: .; clone size: .; CDR3 DNA: TGTGCCAGCAGGCAAATATGGGGGACACAGAGAAAGGATGAGCAGTTCTTC; CDR3 protein: CASRQIWGTQRKDEQFF
V gene: TRBV4-1; J gene: TRBJ2-1; D gene: TRBD2; clone size: .; CDR3 DNA: TGCGCCAGCAGACCGCTAGCGGGAGGGCCGGGTGAGCAGTTCTTC; CDR3 protein: CASRPLAGGPGEQFF
V gene: TRBV27; J gene: TRBJ2-3; D gene: TRBD2; clone size: .; CDR3 DNA: TGTGCCAGCAGTTTACGCCCTCAGGGACTAGTGGCAGATACGCAGTATTTT; CDR3 protein: CASSLRPQGLVADTQYF
V gene: TRBV9; J gene: TRBJ2-1; D gene: .; clone size: .; CDR3 DNA: TGTGCCAGCAGCGTAGCTACTCGGGGTAATGAGCAGTTCTTC; CDR3 protein: CASSVATRGNEQFF
V gene: TRBV11-3; J gene: TRBJ1-1; D gene: .; clone size: .; CDR3 DNA: TGTGCCAGCAGCCGGGACGTCAACACTGAAGCTTTCTTT; CDR3 protein: CASSRDVNTEAFF
V gene: TRBV15; J gene: TRBJ2-7; D gene: .; clone size: .; CDR3 DNA: TGTGCCACCAGCAGAGATAGGAGCTCCTACGAGCAGTACTTC; CDR3 protein: CATSRDRSSYEQYF
V gene: TRBV2; J gene: TRBJ2-2; D gene: .; clone size: .; CDR3 DNA: TGTGCCAGCAGTGAAGAAAGGAACACCGGGGAGCTGTTTTTT; CDR3 protein: CASSEERNTGELFF
V gene: TRBV19; J gene: TRBJ1-1; D gene: TRBD1; clone size: .; CDR3 DNA: TGTGCCAGTAAAATGGGGACAGGGAACACTGAAGCTTTCTTT; CDR3 protein: CASKMGTGNTEAFF
V gene: TRBV10-3; J gene: TRBJ1-6; D gene: .; clone size: .; CDR3 DNA: TGTGCCATCAGTGAATTGGGGAACAATTCACCCCTCCACTTT; CDR3 protein: CAISELGNNSPLHF
V gene: TRBV11-2; J gene: TRBJ1-5; D gene: TRBD1; clone size: .; CDR3 DNA: TGTGCCAGCAGCGGGACAGGGGATCAGCCCCAGCATTTT; CDR3 protein: CASSGTGDQPQHF
V gene: TRBV28; J gene: TRBJ1-5; D gene: .; clone size: .; CDR3 DNA: TGTGCCAGCAGTTTAGGGGGCCGCAATCAGCCCCAGCATTTT; CDR3 protein: CASSLGGRNQPQHF
V gene: TRBV19; J gene: TRBJ2-2; D gene: .; clone size: .; CDR3 DNA: TGTGCCAGTAGTACTGGAGGGACAAACAGGGACGGGGAGCTGTTTTTT; CDR3 protein: CASSTGGTNRDGELFF
V gene: TRBV7-6; J gene: TRBJ1-1; D gene: .; clone size: .; CDR3 DNA: TGTGCCAGCAGCGCACAGGCCTCGAACACTGAAGCTTTCTTT; CDR3 protein: CASSAQASNTEAFF
V gene: TRBV19; J gene: TRBJ2-2; D gene: .; clone size: .; CDR3 DNA: TGTGCCGTGGGTTGGTATAACACCGGGGAGCTGTTTTTT; CDR3 protein: CAVGWYNTGELFF
V gene: TRBV7-8; J gene: TRBJ2-7; D gene: .; clone size: .; CDR3 DNA: TGTGCCAGCAGCTTAGCCGCCTGGGGTGACGAGCAGTACTTC; CDR3 protein: CASSLAAWGDEQYF
V gene: TRBV18; J gene: TRBJ1-1; D gene: .; clone size: .; CDR3 DNA: TGTGCCAGCTCACCATCAGCGAACACTGAAGCTTTCTTT; CDR3 protein: CASSPSANTEAFF
V gene: TRBV5-1; J gene: TRBJ2-3; D gene: .; clone size: .; CDR3 DNA: TGCGCCAGCAGCTTGGGACAGACAACAGATACGCAGTATTTT; CDR3 protein: CASSLGQTTDTQYF
V gene: TRBV29-1; J gene: TRBJ1-2; D gene: .; clone size: .; CDR3 DNA: TGCAGCGTTGAGGGGGTGCGTGGCTATGGCTACACCTTC; CDR3 protein: CSVEGVRGYGYTF
V gene: TRBV6-6; J gene: TRBJ2-1; D gene: .; clone size: once; CDR3 DNA: TGTGCCAGCTCCCCCTCAGGGGGAGGGCCCTCGGATGAGCAGTTCTTC; CDR3 protein: CASSPSGGGPSDEQFF
V gene: TRBV9; J gene: TRBJ2-3; D gene: TRBD1; clone size: .; CDR3 DNA: TGTGCCAGCAGCCCTATGACAGGGTCAGATACGCAGTATTTT; CDR3 protein: CASSPMTGSDTQYF
V gene: TRBV15; J gene: TRBJ2-5; D gene: .; clone size: .; CDR3 DNA: TGTGCCACCACCCAGGGGGGGGCAGGGGAGAGTGAAGAGACCCAGTACTTC; CDR3 protein: CATTQGGAGESEETQYF
V gene: TRBV28; J gene: TRBJ2-7; D gene: TRBD2; clone size: .; CDR3 DNA: TGTGCCAGCAGGGGACTAGCAGCCTTCTACGAGCAGTACTTC; CDR3 protein: CASRGLAAFYEQYF
V gene: TRBV7-8; J gene: TRBJ1-4; D gene: TRBD1; clone size: .; CDR3 DNA: TGTGCCAGCACCCCAGGGGGGGGCCTTAATGAAAAACTGTTTTTT; CDR3 protein: CASTPGGGLNEKLFF
V gene: TRBV19; J gene: TRBJ2-7; D gene: TRBD1; clone size: .; CDR3 DNA: TGTGCCAGTAGTATAGGTGGACAGGGGGGATCCGAGCAGTACTTC; CDR3 protein: CASSIGGQGGSEQYF
V gene: TRBV7-2; J gene: TRBJ2-2; D gene: TRBD2; clone size: .; CDR3 DNA: TGTGCCAGCAGCTTAGGTGCGACTAGCGGGAGGATGGCCGGGGAGCTGTTTTTT; CDR3 protein: CASSLGATSGRMAGELFF
V gene: TRBV19; J gene: TRBJ2-1; D gene: .; clone size: .; CDR3 DNA: TGTGCCAGTAGTACTATAGTCCCCAATGAGCAGTTCTTC; CDR3 protein: CASSTIVPNEQFF
V gene: TRBV19; J gene: TRBJ2-1; D gene: TRBD2; clone size: .; CDR3 DNA: TGTGCCAGTAGTTACGCGGGAGGATACAATGAGCAGTTCTTC; CDR3 protein: CASSYAGGYNEQFF
V gene: TRBV14; J gene: TRBJ2-7; D gene: .; clone size: .; CDR3 DNA: TGTGCCAGCAGCCAAGATTGGGCAGGGTCAAACTACGAGCAGTACTTC; CDR3 protein: CASSQDWAGSNYEQYF
V gene: TRBV9; J gene: TRBJ2-3; D gene: .; clone size: .; CDR3 DNA: TGTGCCAGCGGGCTTGTTCATGGAGATACGCAGTATTTT; CDR3 protein: CASGLVHGDTQYF
V gene: TRBV7-2; J gene: TRBJ2-5; D gene: TRBD1; clone size: .; CDR3 DNA: TGTGCCAGCAGCCCGCCCGCAGGGGGCGGTGAGACCCAGTACTTC; CDR3 protein: CASSPPAGGGETQYF
V gene: TRBV5-4; J gene: TRBJ1-2; D gene: .; clone size: .; CDR3 DNA: TGTGCCAGCAGCTCCGACAGACACTATGGCTACACCTTC; CDR3 protein: CASSSDRHYGYTF